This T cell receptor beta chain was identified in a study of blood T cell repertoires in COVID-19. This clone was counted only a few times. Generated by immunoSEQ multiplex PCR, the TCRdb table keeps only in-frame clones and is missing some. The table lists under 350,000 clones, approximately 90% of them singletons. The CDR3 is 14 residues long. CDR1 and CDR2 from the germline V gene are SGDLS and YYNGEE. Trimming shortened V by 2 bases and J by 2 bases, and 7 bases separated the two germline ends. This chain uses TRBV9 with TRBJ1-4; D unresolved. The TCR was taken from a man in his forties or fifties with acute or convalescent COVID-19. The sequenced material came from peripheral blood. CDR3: CASSVEQTNEKLFF. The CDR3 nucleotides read TGTGCCAGCAGCGTGGAGCAGACTAATGAAAAACTGTTTTTT.